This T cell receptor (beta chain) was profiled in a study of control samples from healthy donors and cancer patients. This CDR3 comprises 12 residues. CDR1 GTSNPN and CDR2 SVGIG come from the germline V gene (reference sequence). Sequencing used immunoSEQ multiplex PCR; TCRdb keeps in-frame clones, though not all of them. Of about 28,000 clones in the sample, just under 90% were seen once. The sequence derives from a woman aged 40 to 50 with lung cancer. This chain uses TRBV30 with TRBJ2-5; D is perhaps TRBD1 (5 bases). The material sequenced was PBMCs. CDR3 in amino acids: CAVGPGKETQYF. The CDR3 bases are TGTGCGGTAGGGCCAGGGAAAGAGACCCAGTACTTC.